This T cell receptor beta chain was recovered during a study of blood T cell repertoires in COVID-19. Turning to the study itself: T cells, B-cell-depleted T cells, or PBMCs provided the cDNA or gDNA that served as material.

Participant ages covered 18 to 89 years across 25 or so US areas. Germline V gene data show CDR1 as GTSNPN and CDR2 as SVGIG (reference sequence). The CDR3 is made up of 17 amino acids. V trimming: 1 base; J trimming: 4 bases; junction bases outside the gene matches: 14. As handled by the study authors: Amplifying reference gene primers gave estimates of nucleated cell counts. Produced via immunoSEQ multiplex PCR; TCRdb's table is partial and in-frame only. V, J and clone size derive from that table, while D and trimming were established from the DNA sequence. In the table there are 250,000 to 300,000 clones, approximately 82% of which are singletons.

Sequencing input: PBMCs or T cells enriched from blood (not recorded which). V gene TRBV30 combines with J gene TRBJ1-2; the match to TRBD1 covers 8 bases. This clonotype was sampled from a man aged 35-49 years who had been exposed to COVID-19. CDR3 in amino acids: CAWSEGTGPGSAYGYTF. The CDR3 nucleotides read TGTGCCTGGAGTGAAGGGACAGGCCCCGGATCCGCCTATGGCTACACCTTC.